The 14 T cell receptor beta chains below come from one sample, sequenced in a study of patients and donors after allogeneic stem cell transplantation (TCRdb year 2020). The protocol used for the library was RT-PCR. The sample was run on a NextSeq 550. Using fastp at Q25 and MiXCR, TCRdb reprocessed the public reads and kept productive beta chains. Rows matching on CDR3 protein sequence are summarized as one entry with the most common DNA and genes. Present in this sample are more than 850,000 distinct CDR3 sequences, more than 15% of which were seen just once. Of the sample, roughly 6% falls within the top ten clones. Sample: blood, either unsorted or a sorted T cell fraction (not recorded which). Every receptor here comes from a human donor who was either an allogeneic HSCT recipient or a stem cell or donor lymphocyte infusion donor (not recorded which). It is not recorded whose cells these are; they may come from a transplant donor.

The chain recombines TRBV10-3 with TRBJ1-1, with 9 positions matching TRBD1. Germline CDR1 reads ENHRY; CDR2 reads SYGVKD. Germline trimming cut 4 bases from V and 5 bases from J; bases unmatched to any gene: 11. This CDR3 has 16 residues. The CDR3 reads CAISGRDREGKTEAFF. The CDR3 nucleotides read TGTGCCATCAGTGGTCGGGACAGGGAAGGGAAGACTGAAGCTTTCTTT.

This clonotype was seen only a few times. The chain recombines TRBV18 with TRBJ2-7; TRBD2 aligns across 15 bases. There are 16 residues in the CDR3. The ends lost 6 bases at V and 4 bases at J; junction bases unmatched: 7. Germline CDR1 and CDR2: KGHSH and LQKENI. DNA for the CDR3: TGTGCCAGCTCGCCCGCCGGGACTAGCGGGAGGTACGAGCAGTACTTC. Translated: CASSPAGTSGRYEQYF.

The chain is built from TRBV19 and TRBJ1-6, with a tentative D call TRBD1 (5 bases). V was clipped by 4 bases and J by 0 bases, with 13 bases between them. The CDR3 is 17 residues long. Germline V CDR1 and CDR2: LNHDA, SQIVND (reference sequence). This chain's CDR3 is CASSNGQGRSYNSPLHF. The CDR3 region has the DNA TGTGCCAGTAGTAATGGGCAGGGACGCTCCTATAATTCACCCCTCCACTTT.

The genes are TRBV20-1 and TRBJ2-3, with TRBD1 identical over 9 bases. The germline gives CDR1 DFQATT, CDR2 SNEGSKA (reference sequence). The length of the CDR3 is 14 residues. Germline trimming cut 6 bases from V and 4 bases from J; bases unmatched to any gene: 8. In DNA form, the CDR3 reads TGCAGTGCGGGACAGGGAGTCGCTGCAGATACGCAGTATTTT. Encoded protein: CSAGQGVAADTQYF.

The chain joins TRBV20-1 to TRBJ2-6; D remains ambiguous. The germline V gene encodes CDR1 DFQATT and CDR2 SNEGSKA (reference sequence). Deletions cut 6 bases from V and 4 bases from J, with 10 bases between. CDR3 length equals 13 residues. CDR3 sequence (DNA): TGCAGTGCCAGACTTCTGGGGGCCAACGTCCTGACTTTC. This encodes CSARLLGANVLTF.

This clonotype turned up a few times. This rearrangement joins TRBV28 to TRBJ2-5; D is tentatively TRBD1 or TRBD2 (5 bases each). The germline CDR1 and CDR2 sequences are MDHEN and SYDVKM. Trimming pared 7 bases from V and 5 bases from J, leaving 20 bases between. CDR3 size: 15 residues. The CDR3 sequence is CASTPYGGVRETQYF. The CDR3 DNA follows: TGTGCCAGCACTCCCTATGGGGGAGTTCGGGAGACCCAGTACTTC.

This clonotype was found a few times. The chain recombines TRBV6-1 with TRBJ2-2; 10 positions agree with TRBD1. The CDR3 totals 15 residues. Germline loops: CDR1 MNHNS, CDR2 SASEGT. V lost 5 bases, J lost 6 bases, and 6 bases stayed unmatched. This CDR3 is CASSPGQGEAGELFF. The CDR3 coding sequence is TGTGCCAGCAGTCCCGGACAGGGGGAGGCCGGGGAGCTGTTTTTT.

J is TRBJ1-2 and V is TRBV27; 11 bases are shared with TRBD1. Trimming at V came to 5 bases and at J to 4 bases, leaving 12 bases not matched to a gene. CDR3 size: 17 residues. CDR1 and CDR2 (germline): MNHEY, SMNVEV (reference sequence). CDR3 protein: CASSPYHGTGGFYGYTF. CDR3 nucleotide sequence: TGTGCCAGCAGTCCTTATCACGGGACAGGGGGATTCTATGGCTACACCTTC.

The CDR3 DNA reads as TGCAGCACCTATTACGAGGGACCGCTTAACTATGGCTACACCTTC. It encodes CSTYYEGPLNYGYTF. The rearrangement uses TRBV29-1 and TRBJ1-2, with D maybe TRBD1 (5 bases). Trimming took 8 bases from V and 1 from J, leaving 20 bases between them. The germline V gene has CDR1 SQVTM and CDR2 ANQGSEA. The CDR3 consists of 15 residues.

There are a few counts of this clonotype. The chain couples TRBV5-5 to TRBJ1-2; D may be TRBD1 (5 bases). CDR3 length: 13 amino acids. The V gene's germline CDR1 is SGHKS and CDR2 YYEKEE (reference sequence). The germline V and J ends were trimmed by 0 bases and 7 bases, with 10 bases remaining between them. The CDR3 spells CASSLVDSRGYTF. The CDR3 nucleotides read TGTGCCAGCAGCTTGGTCGACAGCCGTGGCTACACCTTC. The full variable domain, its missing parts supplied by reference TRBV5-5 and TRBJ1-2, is DAGVTQSPTHLIKTRGQQVTLRCSPISGHKSVSWYQQVLGQGPQFIFQYYEKEERGRGNFPDRFSARQFPNYSSELNVNALLLGDSALYLCASSLVDSRGYTFGSGTRLTVV.

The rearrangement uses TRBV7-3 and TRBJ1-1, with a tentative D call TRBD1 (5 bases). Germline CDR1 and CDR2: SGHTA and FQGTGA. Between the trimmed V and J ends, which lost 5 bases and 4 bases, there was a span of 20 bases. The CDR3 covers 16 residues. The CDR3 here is CASSEKGRGYVTEAFF. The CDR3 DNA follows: TGTGCCAGCAGCGAAAAGGGGCGCGGTTACGTCACTGAAGCTTTCTTT.

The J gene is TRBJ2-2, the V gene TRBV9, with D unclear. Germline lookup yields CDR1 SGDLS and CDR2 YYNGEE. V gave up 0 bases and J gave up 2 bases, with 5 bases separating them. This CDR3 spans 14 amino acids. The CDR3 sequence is CASSVVLNTGELFF. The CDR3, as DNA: TGTGCCAGCAGCGTAGTATTAAACACCGGGGAGCTGTTTTTT.

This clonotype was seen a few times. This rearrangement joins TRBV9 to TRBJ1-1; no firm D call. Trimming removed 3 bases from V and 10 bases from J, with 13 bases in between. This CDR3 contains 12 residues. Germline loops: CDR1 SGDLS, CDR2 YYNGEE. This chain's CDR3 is CASSGVKGVAFF. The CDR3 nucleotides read TGTGCCAGCAGCGGGGTGAAGGGAGTAGCTTTCTTT.

Here the CDR3 reads CASSASPGTNQETQYF. The CDR3 DNA reads TGTGCCAGCAGCGCCAGCCCAGGGACTAACCAAGAGACCCAGTACTTC. The chain uses TRBV9 and TRBJ2-5; 7 bases agree with TRBD2. With V trimmed by 3 bases and J by 0 bases, 8 bases remained unmatched. The germline V gene encodes CDR1 SGDLS and CDR2 YYNGEE. CDR3 length: 16 amino acids.